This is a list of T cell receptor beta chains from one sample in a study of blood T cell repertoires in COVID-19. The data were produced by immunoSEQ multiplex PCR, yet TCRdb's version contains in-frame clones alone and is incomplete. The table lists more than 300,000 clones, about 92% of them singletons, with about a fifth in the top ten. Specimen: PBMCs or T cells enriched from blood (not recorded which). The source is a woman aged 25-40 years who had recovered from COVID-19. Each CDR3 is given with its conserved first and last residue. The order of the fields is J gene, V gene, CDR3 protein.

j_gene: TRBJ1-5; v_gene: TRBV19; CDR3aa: CASSSGQASNQPQHF
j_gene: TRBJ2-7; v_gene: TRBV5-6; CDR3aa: CASSSQLVDEQYF
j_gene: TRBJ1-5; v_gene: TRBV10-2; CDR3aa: CASSGTGGGNQPQHF
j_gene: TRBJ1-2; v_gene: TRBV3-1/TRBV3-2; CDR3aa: CASSQGQGKNGYTF
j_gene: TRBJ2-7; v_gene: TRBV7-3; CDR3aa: CASSSNARKGLYF
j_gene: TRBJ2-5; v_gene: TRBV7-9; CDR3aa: CASSLGQLRETQYF
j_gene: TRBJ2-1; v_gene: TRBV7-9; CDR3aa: CASSLDPRGTYNEQFF
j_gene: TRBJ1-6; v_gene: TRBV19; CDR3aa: CASSPGQGNSPLHF
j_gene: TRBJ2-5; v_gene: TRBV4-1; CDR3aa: CASSPNRGQETQYF
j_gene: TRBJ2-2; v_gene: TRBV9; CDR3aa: CATAGQITGELFF
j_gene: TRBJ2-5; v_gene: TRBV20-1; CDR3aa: CSASRSLKETQYF
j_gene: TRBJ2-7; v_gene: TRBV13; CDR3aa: CASSLEVLAGEQYF
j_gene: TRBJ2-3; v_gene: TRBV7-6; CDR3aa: CASSSGTSGTDTQYF
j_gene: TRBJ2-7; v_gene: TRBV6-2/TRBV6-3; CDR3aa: CASSYSPGLSYEQYF
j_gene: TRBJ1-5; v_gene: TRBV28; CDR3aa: CASSSWASSGWPSNQPQHF
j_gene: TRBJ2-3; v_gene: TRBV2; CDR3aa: CASSGGRWDSTDTQYF
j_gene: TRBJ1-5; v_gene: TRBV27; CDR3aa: CASSAFRVSSNQPQHF
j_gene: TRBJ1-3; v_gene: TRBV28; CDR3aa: CASSPGTARNTIYF
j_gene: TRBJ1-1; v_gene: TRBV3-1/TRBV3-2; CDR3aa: CASSRGPIDTEAFF
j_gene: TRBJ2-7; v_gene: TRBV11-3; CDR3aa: CASSAFVNRDRVNEQYF
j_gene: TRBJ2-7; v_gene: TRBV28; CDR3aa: CASITSLGGDEQYF
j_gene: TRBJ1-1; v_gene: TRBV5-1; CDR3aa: CASSLITGDTEAFF
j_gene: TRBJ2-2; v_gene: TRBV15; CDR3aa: CATSRPYGELFF
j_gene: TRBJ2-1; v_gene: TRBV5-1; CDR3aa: CASSPGLNNEQFF
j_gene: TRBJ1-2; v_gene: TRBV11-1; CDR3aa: CASSSQGAGGYTF
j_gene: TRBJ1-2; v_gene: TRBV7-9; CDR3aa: CASSLGQGAIGYTF
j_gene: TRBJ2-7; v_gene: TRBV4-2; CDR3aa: CASSTTVGNSYEQYF
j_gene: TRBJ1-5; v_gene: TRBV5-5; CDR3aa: CASSSGGGYSNQPQHF
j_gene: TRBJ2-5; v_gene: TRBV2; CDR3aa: CASSEKRGDETQYF
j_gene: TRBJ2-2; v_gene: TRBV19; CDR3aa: CASSIEANTGELFF